This is a list of T cell receptor beta chains from one sample in a study of T cells in Graves' hyperthyroidism and ophthalmopathy. From the multiplex PCR reads, TCRdb called clonotypes with MiXCR, one entry per CDR3 protein. The sample has about 420,000 distinct CDR3 sequences, roughly an eighth seen once. The specimen was blood. All receptors come from a woman aged 18-29 years with Graves' hyperthyroidism. The CDR3 runs from the conserved cysteine through the conserved F or W. The order of the fields is D gene, V gene, J gene, clone size, CDR3 DNA, CDR3 protein. A D gene is named only where the DNA matches it firmly. Rows may omit the clone size; those that give it use once, few, many or a size class.

D: .; V: TRBV7-3; J: TRBJ2-1; size: many; DNA: TGTGCCAGCAGCTCGGGACCCTTCGGCAATGAGCAGTTCTTC; CDR3: CASSSGPFGNEQFF
D: .; V: TRBV5-6; J: TRBJ1-1; size: .; DNA: TGTGCCAGCAGCTTGTTAGCCCCATCAGACACTGAAGCTTTCTTT; CDR3: CASSLLAPSDTEAFF
D: TRBD1; V: TRBV6-1; J: TRBJ2-5; size: few; DNA: TGTGCCAGCAGGAAACTGGGGACAGGTCAAGAGACCCAGTACTTC; CDR3: CASRKLGTGQETQYF
D: .; V: TRBV6-9; J: TRBJ2-5; size: .; DNA: TGTGCCAGCAGTTTAAGACAGGCCATTCAAGAGACCCAGTACTTC; CDR3: CASSLRQAIQETQYF
D: .; V: TRBV9; J: TRBJ1-6; size: many; DNA: TGTGCCAGCAGCGTCGAGGTAATCAATTCACCCCTCCACTTT; CDR3: CASSVEVINSPLHF
D: .; V: TRBV27; J: TRBJ2-7; size: many; DNA: TGTGCCAGCAGGAAGGACCGAAGTTCCTACGAGCAGTACTTC; CDR3: CASRKDRSSYEQYF
D: .; V: TRBV6-1; J: TRBJ1-2; size: many; DNA: TGTGCCAGCACCCCGGGACGGAATTATGGCTACACCTTC; CDR3: CASTPGRNYGYTF
D: .; V: TRBV4-1; J: TRBJ2-3; size: many; DNA: TGCGCCAGCAGCCTGGGGCCCCTCACAGATACGCAGTATTTT; CDR3: CASSLGPLTDTQYF
D: TRBD1; V: TRBV5-5; J: TRBJ1-1; size: many; DNA: TGTGCCAGCAGATTCGGGACAGCGGACACTGAAGCTTTCTTT; CDR3: CASRFGTADTEAFF
D: TRBD1; V: TRBV3-1; J: TRBJ1-1; size: .; DNA: TGTGCCAGCAGCCTAGGGACAGGGTATACTGAAGCTTTCTTT; CDR3: CASSLGTGYTEAFF
D: .; V: TRBV5-1; J: TRBJ1-1; size: many; DNA: TGCGCCAGCAGCTTGGAAGGTGTGGATCGGGAGACTGAAGCTTTCTTT; CDR3: CASSLEGVDRETEAFF
D: .; V: TRBV20-1; J: TRBJ1-3; size: .; DNA: TGCAGTGCTAGAGAAGCGGGTTCTGGAAACACCATATATTTT; CDR3: CSAREAGSGNTIYF
D: TRBD2; V: TRBV9; J: TRBJ2-1; size: few; DNA: TGTGCCAGCAGCGGCGATCTAGCGGAGGAGGATAATGAGCAGTTCTTC; CDR3: CASSGDLAEEDNEQFF
D: .; V: TRBV6-1; J: TRBJ2-1; size: many; DNA: TGTGCCAGCAGTGAGCGGGTGAACTACAATGAGCAGTTCTTC; CDR3: CASSERVNYNEQFF
D: .; V: TRBV5-5; J: TRBJ2-5; size: many; DNA: TGTGCCAGCAGCTTGGCGACGGACCAACGGGCCCAGTACTTC; CDR3: CASSLATDQRAQYF
D: TRBD2; V: TRBV3-1; J: TRBJ2-7; size: few; DNA: TGTGCCAGCAGCCTTAGGACTAGCGGAGGTTATTACGAGCAGTACTTC; CDR3: CASSLRTSGGYYEQYF
D: .; V: TRBV28; J: TRBJ2-2; size: many; DNA: TGTGCCAGCCGATCTCGGGGCGCCGGGGAGCTGTTTTTT; CDR3: CASRSRGAGELFF